The source of this T cell receptor (beta chain) is a study of blood T cell repertoires in COVID-19. Looking at the study overall: Collection of acute and convalescent COVID-19 samples took place in the United States, Italy and Spain. The cDNA or gDNA used as material had been derived from T cells, B-cell-depleted T cells, or PBMCs.

The cohort comprised adults aged roughly 18 to 95 years residing in about two dozen US areas. V lost 4 bases to trimming and J lost 6 bases; unmatched junction nucleotides: 4. CDR3 length: 14 amino acids. Germline-derived CDR1 and CDR2 are SGHNT and YYREEE (reference sequence). Original handling: For nucleated cells, counts were estimated from reference gene primer amplification. Profiled with immunoSEQ multiplex PCR; TCRdb holds only in-frame clones, not every one. The DNA gave D and trimming, while V, J and clone size come from that table. Of about 130,000 clones listed, around four fifths are singletons.

Sequenced material: PBMCs or T cells enriched from blood (not recorded which). The receptor comes from a middle-aged man with acute COVID-19. This sequence joins TRBV5-4 and TRBJ1-6; 7 nucleotides match TRBD1. The CDR3 DNA reads as TGTGCCAGCAGCATACAGGGGAGTAATTCACCCCTCCACTTT. It yields the protein CASSIQGSNSPLHF.